The 18 T cell receptor beta chains below were found in one sample sequenced in a study of T-cell reconstitution after alpha-beta-depleted transplantation in children. Library preparation (for TCRbeta) was performed with unique molecular identifiers. TCRdb re-derived calls from the PCR reads in MiXCR, one entry per CDR3 protein. The sample comprises about 580,000 distinct CDR3 sequences, over 25% of which are singletons, and 30% to 45% rests with the top ten. This specimen was PBMCs, taken before TCRalphabeta/CD19-depleted stem cell transplant. These receptors originate from a boy younger than two with Wiskott-Aldrich syndrome, due to receive a stem cell transplant.

The rearrangement links TRBV12-3 or TRBV12-4 to TRBJ2-5, with D possibly TRBD1 on 5 matching bases. The V and J ends lost 8 bases and 5 bases respectively, with 21 bases between them. The CDR3 length is 15 residues. The CDR3 reads CASGFSLRGRETQYF. CDR3 nucleotide sequence: TGTGCCAGCGGGTTTAGTCTAAGGGGTAGGGAGACCCAGTACTTC.

This chain joins TRBV20-1 and TRBJ1-3; D possibly corresponds to TRBD1 (6 bases). The V and J ends lost 3 bases and 4 bases respectively, with 13 bases between them. From germline, CDR1 is DFQATT and CDR2 SNEGSKA (reference sequence). CDR3 length: 14 amino acids. The CDR3 loop reads CSARTGGFGNTIYF. In nucleotides, the CDR3 is TGCAGTGCTAGGACAGGCGGATTCGGAAACACCATATATTTT.

The chain is built from TRBV14 and TRBJ2-2; tentative D call: TRBD2 (5 bases). CDR1 SGHDN and CDR2 FVKESK come from the germline V gene. The ends were cut back, 5 bases at V and 0 bases at J, with 16 bases in the middle. The length of the CDR3 is 17 residues. The CDR3 reads CASSYRGRFANTGELFF. In nucleotides, the CDR3 is TGTGCCAGCAGCTACCGAGGGCGATTCGCGAACACCGGGGAGCTGTTTTTT.

The chain is built from TRBV20-1 and TRBJ2-1; the match to TRBD2 covers 13 bases. V lost 3 bases and J lost 0; bases outside the gene matches: 14. CDR3 size: 20 residues. In germline, CDR1 is DFQATT, CDR2 SNEGSKA (reference sequence). This CDR3 reads CSARRRRGLAGIFSYNEQFF. DNA of the CDR3: TGCAGTGCTAGGCGAAGAAGGGGACTAGCGGGAATTTTCTCCTACAATGAGCAGTTCTTC.

This clonotype was counted many times. This chain uses TRBV25-1 with TRBJ1-1; TRBD1 aligns across 7 bases. The J segment lost 2 bases and the V segment lost 1 base, leaving 4 bases of the junction unmatched. Germline CDR1 and CDR2: MGHDK and SYGVNS. The CDR3 spans 15 residues. The CDR3 here is CASSEWGTVNTEAFF. Written as DNA, the CDR3 is TGTGCCAGCAGTGAATGGGGGACAGTCAACACTGAAGCTTTCTTT.

This chain uses TRBV6-2 or TRBV6-3 with TRBJ2-3; D perhaps matches TRBD1 (5 bases). V lost 6 bases to trimming and J lost 4 bases, with 20 bases between them. The CDR3 spans 16 residues. Per germline, CDR1 MNHEY and CDR2 SVGEGT. CDR3 sequence reads: CASSKGASFYPDTQYF. Here the CDR3 DNA reads TGTGCCAGCAGCAAAGGGGCTAGTTTTTATCCAGATACGCAGTATTTT.

The CDR3 DNA reads as TGCGCCAGCAAAGAGAGCTCTATACCTTACAATGAGCAGTTCTTC. It specifies CASKESSIPYNEQFF. V gene TRBV5-1 combines with J gene TRBJ2-1; D not resolved. The CDR3 covers 15 residues. The germline gives CDR1 SGHRS, CDR2 YFSETQ. V lost 6 bases and J lost 4, with 17 bases in between. Together with reference TRBV5-1 and TRBJ2-1, the CDR3 gives the full variable domain: KAGVTQTPRYLIKTRGQQVTLSCSPISGHRSVSWYQQTPGQGLQFLFEYFSETQRNKGNFPGRFSGRQFSNSRSEMNVSTLELGDSALYLCASKESSIPYNEQFFGPGTRLTVL.

In this sample, this clonotype turned up a few times. This chain uses TRBV18 with TRBJ1-3; D is perhaps TRBD1 (6 bases). Germline CDR1 is KGHSH and CDR2 is LQKENI. The CDR3 length is 15 residues. Trimming cost V 5 bases and J 0 bases, with 11 bases left between them. The CDR3 protein is CASSNRVGSGNTIYF. CDR3 nucleotides: TGTGCCAGCTCAAACAGGGTTGGCTCTGGAAACACCATATATTTT.

The J gene is TRBJ2-7, the V gene TRBV7-2, with D maybe TRBD2 (5 bases). Trimming removed 1 base from V and 6 bases from J, with 19 bases in between. The CDR3 consists of 16 residues. The germline V gene has CDR1 SGHTA and CDR2 FQGNSA. CDR3 bases: TGTGCCAGCAGCTTAGGAGGGAAGGGTGGGGTTAGCGAGCAGTACTTC. Its translation: CASSLGGKGGVSEQYF.

This clonotype was seen a few times. V gene TRBV18 combines with J gene TRBJ2-7; tentative D call: TRBD1 (5 bases). V gave up 3 bases and J gave up 3 bases, with 6 bases separating them. CDR1 and CDR2 (germline): KGHSH, LQKENI. This CDR3 is 12 amino acids long. The DNA for the CDR3 is TGTGCCAGCTCACCCAGGGACTACGAGCAGTACTTC. Translated, it gives CASSPRDYEQYF.

The chain combines TRBV6-1 with TRBJ2-7; 9 positions agree with TRBD2. The J segment lost 0 bases and the V segment lost 6 bases, leaving 12 bases of the junction unmatched. The CDR3 sequence is 17 residues long. CDR1 MNHNS and CDR2 SASEGT come from the germline V gene. The CDR3 coding sequence is TGTGCCAGCAGCCCCGTAGCGGGGGCATCGAACTCCTACGAGCAGTACTTC. Translated, it gives CASSPVAGASNSYEQYF.

This chain uses TRBV7-7 with TRBJ2-1; D is perhaps TRBD2 (6 bases). The CDR3 runs to 15 residues. CDR1 is SSHAT, CDR2 FNYEAQ, per germline (reference sequence). Trimming took off 5 bases at V and 6 bases at J, with 17 bases between the two ends. CDR3 coding DNA: TGTGCCAGCAGCCCCCTCCGGGAGCGCGGCAATGAGCAGTTCTTC. It yields the protein CASSPLRERGNEQFF.

The chain carries TRBV3-1 and TRBJ2-1; a possible D gene is TRBD2 (6 bases). Per the germline V gene, CDR1 is LGHDT and CDR2 is YNNKEL (reference sequence). V was cut by 3 bases and J by 15 bases, with 18 bases left in between. This CDR3 is built from 13 residues. Written as DNA, the CDR3 is TGTGCCAGCAGCCAGGTTTGGGAGGAAATGATGTTCTTC. Protein sequence: CASSQVWEEMMFF.

This clonotype was seen only a few times. This chain uses TRBV3-1 with TRBJ2-2, with TRBD1 identical over 7 bases. With 1 base clipped from V and 0 bases from J, the junction kept 5 bases outside the gene matches. The germline V gene encodes CDR1 LGHDT and CDR2 YNNKEL (reference sequence). This CDR3 spans 17 amino acids. The CDR3 loop is CASSQARDSSNTGELFF. The CDR3 nucleotides read TGTGCCAGCAGCCAAGCCCGGGACAGCTCGAACACCGGGGAGCTGTTTTTT.

This clonotype was counted between two and nine times. CDR3 region: CASSLEASGTSYEQYF. DNA for the CDR3: TGCGCCAGCAGCTTGGAGGCGAGCGGGACATCCTACGAGCAGTACTTC. The V call is TRBV5-1, the J call TRBJ2-7, with a possible D match to TRBD2 (7 bases). The CDR3 runs 16 residues. V gave up 0 bases and J gave up 1 base, with 14 bases separating them. Germline CDR1 is SGHRS and CDR2 is YFSETQ.

The rearrangement joins TRBV5-6 to TRBJ2-2, with D unclear. The CDR3 has 17 amino acids. Per germline, CDR1 SGHDT and CDR2 YYEEEE. V lost 4 bases and J 0 bases, leaving 16 bases between the germline ends. For the CDR3, the DNA is TGTGCCAGCAGCCCTGACCCGGGCCAGGCGAACACCGGGGAGCTGTTTTTT. Translated: CASSPDPGQANTGELFF. Based on the CDR3 plus reference TRBV5-6 and TRBJ2-2, the full variable domain is DAGVTQSPTHLIKTRGQQVTLRCSPKSGHDTVSWYQQALGQGPQFIFQYYEEEERQRGNFPDRFSGHQFPNYSSELNVNALLLGDSALYLCASSPDPGQANTGELFFGEGSRLTVL.

The genes are TRBV5-1 and TRBJ2-1; 8 bases match TRBD2. V trimming: 7 bases; J trimming: 5 bases; junction bases outside the gene matches: 8. Germline V gene data show CDR1 as SGHRS and CDR2 as YFSETQ. The CDR3 has 14 amino acids. The CDR3 bases are TGCGCCAGCTCCTCCGGGAGGGCCGACAATGAGCAGTTCTTC. Amino acids: CASSSGRADNEQFF.

The sample holds a few counts of this clonotype. This chain connects TRBV12-3 or TRBV12-4 to TRBJ2-1; D is uncertain. This CDR3 has 13 residues. V was clipped by 3 bases and J by 6 bases, with 9 bases between them. In DNA form, the CDR3 reads TGTGCCAGCAGTTTGGAACAGCGCAATGAGCAGTTCTTC. As protein: CASSLEQRNEQFF.